A selection of T cell receptor beta chains follows, all from one sample in a study of blood T cell repertoires in COVID-19. Repertoires were generated with immunoSEQ multiplex PCR, while TCRdb's copy carries only in-frame clones and drops some. The sample shows tens of thousands of clones, just under 85% of them seen only once. Sequenced: peripheral blood. The receptors originated from a man aged 70 or older with acute or convalescent COVID-19. Both conserved end residues are part of each CDR3. D genes are given only for firm matches. Size is omitted from some rows. Given values are once, few, many or a class for expanded clones.

J: TRBJ1-5; size: NA; V: TRBV2; D: NA; DNA: TGTGCCAGCAGTGAAGAACAGGGAAGGGCGCCCCAGCATTTT; CDR3: CASSEEQGRAPQHF
J: TRBJ2-5; size: NA; V: TRBV5-1; D: TRBD2; DNA: TGCGCCAGCAGGATTGGGAGTAGCGGGGCCCCAGAGACCCAGTACTTC; CDR3: CASRIGSSGAPETQYF
J: TRBJ1-1; size: NA; V: TRBV9; D: NA; DNA: TGTGCCAGCAGCGTAGCGGGATACACTGAAGCTTTCTTT; CDR3: CASSVAGYTEAFF
J: TRBJ2-7; size: few; V: TRBV10-1; D: TRBD2; DNA: TGCGCCAGAGAGATTGGGACTAGCGATTCCTACGAGCAGTACTTC; CDR3: CAREIGTSDSYEQYF
J: TRBJ2-3; size: NA; V: TRBV25-1; D: NA; DNA: TGTGCCAGCAGTGCCCGGACAGCAGGCACAGATACGCAGTATTTT; CDR3: CASSARTAGTDTQYF
J: TRBJ1-1; size: NA; V: TRBV5-1; D: TRBD1; DNA: TGCGCCAGCAGCTCACAGACAGGGCCCTATGAAGCTTTCTTT; CDR3: CASSSQTGPYEAFF
J: TRBJ1-4; size: NA; V: TRBV5-1; D: TRBD1; DNA: TGCGCCAGCAGCTTGGATGGACAGGGGGTAGAAAAACTGTTTTTT; CDR3: CASSLDGQGVEKLFF
J: TRBJ2-2; size: once; V: TRBV7-9; D: TRBD1; DNA: TGTGCCAGCAGCCAACCGGGACAGGGGATCACCGGGGAGCTGTTTTTT; CDR3: CASSQPGQGITGELFF
J: TRBJ2-3; size: NA; V: TRBV19; D: TRBD2; DNA: TGTGCCAGTAGCCAACTAGCGGGAGCAACAGATACGCAGTATTTT; CDR3: CASSQLAGATDTQYF
J: TRBJ2-3; size: NA; V: TRBV2; D: TRBD1; DNA: TGTGCCAGCAGTGTGGGGACAGGGGGGATGAAACTAACAGATACGCAGTATTTT; CDR3: CASSVGTGGMKLTDTQYF
J: TRBJ1-1; size: NA; V: TRBV3-1/TRBV3-2; D: NA; DNA: TGTGCCAGCAGCCAAGCAGGGATAGGACTATGGGCTTTCTTT; CDR3: CASSQAGIGLWAFF
J: TRBJ2-7; size: NA; V: TRBV11-2; D: TRBD1; DNA: TGTGCCAGCAGCAGGGGGCAGGGATACGAGCAGTACTTC; CDR3: CASSRGQGYEQYF
J: TRBJ1-2; size: NA; V: TRBV7-3; D: TRBD1; DNA: TGTGCCAGCAGCTTAAGATCTCAAGGGACAGGGGTTGACTATGGCTACACCTTC; CDR3: CASSLRSQGTGVDYGYTF
J: TRBJ2-5; size: NA; V: TRBV7-3; D: NA; DNA: TGTGCCAGCAGCCAGGGGTTTCAAGAGACCCAGTACTTC; CDR3: CASSQGFQETQYF
J: TRBJ1-6; size: NA; V: TRBV6-1; D: NA; DNA: TGTGCCAGCAATGAAGTAACAGGGAAGGGGTATTCACCCCTCCACTTT; CDR3: CASNEVTGKGYSPLHF
J: TRBJ1-6; size: NA; V: TRBV6-5; D: NA; DNA: TGTGCCAGCAGTTACTCGGCCAGGCCTCCGGGAGCCCTCCACTTT; CDR3: CASSYSARPPGALHF
J: TRBJ2-1; size: NA; V: TRBV28; D: TRBD2; DNA: TGTGCCAGCAGTTTAATCGCTAGCGGGCTGTACAATGAGCAGTTCTTC; CDR3: CASSLIASGLYNEQFF
J: TRBJ2-5; size: few; V: TRBV10-3; D: TRBD2; DNA: TGTGCCATCAGCATTTCACTAGCGCCGTACCAAGAGACCCAGTACTTC; CDR3: CAISISLAPYQETQYF
J: TRBJ1-6; size: NA; V: TRBV5-1; D: NA; DNA: TGCGCCAGCAGCTTCAACCCCGCAGGGACAAATTCACCCCTCCACTTT; CDR3: CASSFNPAGTNSPLHF
J: TRBJ2-1; size: NA; V: TRBV28; D: TRBD2; DNA: TGTGCCAGCAGTTCCGGACTAGCGGGTGAGCAGTTCTTC; CDR3: CASSSGLAGEQFF
J: TRBJ1-6; size: NA; V: TRBV9; D: TRBD1; DNA: TGTGCCAGCAGCGAGACAGGGGGCGAGAGCTCCTATAATTCACCCCTCCACTTT; CDR3: CASSETGGESSYNSPLHF
J: TRBJ1-6; size: NA; V: TRBV28; D: TRBD1; DNA: TGTGCCAGCAGAGGGGGCCGCTCCTATAATTCACCCCTCCACTTT; CDR3: CASRGGRSYNSPLHF
J: TRBJ2-7; size: NA; V: TRBV19; D: NA; DNA: TGTGCCAGCGGGTACGGCGAATACGAGCAGTACTTC; CDR3: CASGYGEYEQYF
J: TRBJ2-2; size: NA; V: TRBV6-6; D: NA; DNA: TGTGCCAGCAGTCGACAAACTAGCTGGAACACCGGGGAGCTGTTTTTT; CDR3: CASSRQTSWNTGELFF
J: TRBJ2-2; size: NA; V: TRBV5-1; D: NA; DNA: TGCGCCAGCAGCCCCCACGCGATCACCGGGGAGCTGTTTTTT; CDR3: CASSPHAITGELFF
J: TRBJ2-7; size: many; V: TRBV27; D: TRBD2; DNA: TGTGCCAGCAGTCCCCTAGCGGGGGGTTACTCCTACGAGCAGTACTTC; CDR3: CASSPLAGGYSYEQYF
J: TRBJ1-1; size: NA; V: TRBV27; D: TRBD1; DNA: TGTGCCAGCAGTTTAGCTGGACAGGGGGCTGAAGCTTTCTTT; CDR3: CASSLAGQGAEAFF
J: TRBJ2-5; size: NA; V: TRBV5-1; D: TRBD2; DNA: TGCGCCAGCAGCTTATCCGGGACTAGCGGGGTCCTGAGGGCCCAGTACTTC; CDR3: CASSLSGTSGVLRAQYF
J: TRBJ1-1; size: NA; V: TRBV29-1; D: NA; DNA: TGCAGCCCGAAACAGCTAAACACTGAAGCTTTCTTT; CDR3: CSPKQLNTEAFF
J: TRBJ1-3; size: NA; V: TRBV19; D: TRBD1; DNA: TGTGCCAGTAGCCTGGGACAGAGCTCTGGAAACACCATATATTTT; CDR3: CASSLGQSSGNTIYF
J: TRBJ1-2; size: NA; V: TRBV29-1; D: NA; DNA: TGCAGCGTTGAAGCCCCAGGGGTGGCCGGGACACCTAACTATGGCTACACCTTC; CDR3: CSVEAPGVAGTPNYGYTF
J: TRBJ2-7; size: NA; V: TRBV7-9; D: NA; DNA: TGTGCCAGCAGCTTAGGCGCCGAGCAGTACTTC; CDR3: CASSLGAEQYF
J: TRBJ2-1; size: NA; V: TRBV11-2; D: TRBD2; DNA: TGTGCCAGCAGTCCAGCGGGGGTGGTCAATGAGCAGTTCTTC; CDR3: CASSPAGVVNEQFF
J: TRBJ2-7; size: NA; V: TRBV7-8; D: NA; DNA: TGTGCCAGCAGCCCCGGCGGCAGCACCTACGAGCAGTACTTC; CDR3: CASSPGGSTYEQYF
J: TRBJ2-1; size: once; V: TRBV7-3; D: TRBD2; DNA: TGTGCCAGCAGCCGTTCTAGCGGGAGATACAATGAGCAGTTCTTC; CDR3: CASSRSSGRYNEQFF
J: TRBJ2-7; size: NA; V: TRBV7-9; D: NA; DNA: TGTGCCAGCAGCGCGCCGGGCTACGAGCAGTACTTC; CDR3: CASSAPGYEQYF
J: TRBJ1-1; size: NA; V: TRBV18; D: TRBD1; DNA: TGTGCCAGCTCACCAATGGAACCCCGGTGGGACAGGGGGCGCGGGACTGAAGCTTTCTTT; CDR3: CASSPMEPRWDRGRGTEAFF
J: TRBJ2-3; size: once; V: TRBV2; D: NA; DNA: TGTGCCAGCAGTGAAATCCCAGGGGATACGCAGTATTTT; CDR3: CASSEIPGDTQYF
J: TRBJ2-3; size: NA; V: TRBV10-3; D: TRBD2; DNA: TGTGCCATCCGAGCGGGAACTAGCACAGATACGCAGTATTTT; CDR3: CAIRAGTSTDTQYF
J: TRBJ2-6; size: NA; V: TRBV9; D: NA; DNA: TGTGCCAGCAGCGTATCGGGGAGCTCTGGGGCCAACGTCCTGACTTTC; CDR3: CASSVSGSSGANVLTF
J: TRBJ2-1; size: NA; V: TRBV6-6; D: TRBD1; DNA: TGTGCCAGCACTGTCCGACCCGGGACAGGGAATGAGCAGTTCTTC; CDR3: CASTVRPGTGNEQFF
J: TRBJ1-2; size: NA; V: TRBV2; D: TRBD1; DNA: TGTGCCAGCGAAATACAGGGGGCGATCTCCTATGGCTACACCTTC; CDR3: CASEIQGAISYGYTF
J: TRBJ2-7; size: NA; V: TRBV19; D: NA; DNA: TGTGCCAGTAGTATAAGCGCGGCAGGGTTATACTACGAGCAGTACTTC; CDR3: CASSISAAGLYYEQYF
J: TRBJ1-6; size: NA; V: TRBV5-1; D: TRBD1; DNA: TGCGCCAGCAGCTCTACAGGGGATAATTCACCCCTCCACTTT; CDR3: CASSSTGDNSPLHF
J: TRBJ1-5; size: once; V: TRBV3-1/TRBV3-2; D: NA; DNA: TGTGCCAGCAGCCCTTGGGTGGGCGTCCAGCCCCAGCATTTT; CDR3: CASSPWVGVQPQHF
J: TRBJ1-5; size: NA; V: TRBV29-1; D: NA; DNA: TGCAGCGTCCTGACAGGCGCCTATCAGCCCCAGCATTTT; CDR3: CSVLTGAYQPQHF
J: TRBJ1-2; size: once; V: TRBV5-8; D: TRBD1; DNA: TGTGCCAGCAGCTTGAGACAGGGAGGCGGCTACACCTTC; CDR3: CASSLRQGGGYTF
J: TRBJ1-1; size: NA; V: TRBV12-3/TRBV12-4; D: NA; DNA: TGTGCCAGCAGTTTCTCGGGTTGGACTGAAGCTTTCTTT; CDR3: CASSFSGWTEAFF
J: TRBJ2-2; size: NA; V: TRBV4-1; D: NA; DNA: TGCGCCAGCAGCCAAGCGGGACTCAACACCGGGGAGCTGTTTTTT; CDR3: CASSQAGLNTGELFF
J: TRBJ2-5; size: NA; V: TRBV18; D: NA; DNA: TGTGCCAGCTCACCATCCCTACAAGAGACCCAGTACTTC; CDR3: CASSPSLQETQYF
J: TRBJ2-7; size: NA; V: TRBV2; D: NA; DNA: TGTGCCAGCAGGGCTCGGGGGGAGCAGTACTTC; CDR3: CASRARGEQYF
J: TRBJ2-7; size: NA; V: TRBV6-5; D: NA; DNA: TGTGCCAGCAGCTGGACCGGGACTGTGTCCTACGAGCAGTACTTC; CDR3: CASSWTGTVSYEQYF
J: TRBJ2-3; size: once; V: TRBV6-6; D: TRBD2; DNA: TGTGCCAGTCTTCCTAGCGGTCTAACAGATACGCAGTATTTT; CDR3: CASLPSGLTDTQYF
J: TRBJ2-1; size: once; V: TRBV11-3; D: NA; DNA: TGTGCCAGCAGCTTAGGTCTCGGGTTCTACAATGAGCAGTTCTTC; CDR3: CASSLGLGFYNEQFF
J: TRBJ1-5; size: NA; V: TRBV4-2; D: NA; DNA: TGTGCCAGCAGCCAAGACCCGTATGGCGGTCAGCCCCAGCATTTT; CDR3: CASSQDPYGGQPQHF
J: TRBJ2-7; size: few; V: TRBV27; D: TRBD1; DNA: TGTGCCACCTCCCGCCGGACAGGGCACTACGAGCAGTACTTC; CDR3: CATSRRTGHYEQYF
J: TRBJ2-5; size: NA; V: TRBV21-1; D: NA; DNA: TGTGCCAGCAGCAATTTAACGACTAGCGGTAAAGAGACCCAGTACTTC; CDR3: CASSNLTTSGKETQYF
J: TRBJ2-7; size: NA; V: TRBV7-2; D: TRBD1; DNA: TGTGCCAGCAGCTTTCGACAGGGCCGCATGGAGCAGTACTTC; CDR3: CASSFRQGRMEQYF
J: TRBJ1-1; size: NA; V: TRBV7-2; D: NA; DNA: TGTGCCAGCAGCTTAAGGCAGGGAACTGAAGCTTTCTTT; CDR3: CASSLRQGTEAFF